Listed below are T cell receptor beta chains from one sample, sequenced in a study of T cell repertoires in breast cancer. TCRdb passed the emulsion pairing reads through MiXCR, listing each CDR3 protein once. The sample yields about 40,000 distinct CDR3 sequences, under 60% seen once. Sequenced sample: CD8+ T cells. The receptors stem from a pool of human donors with breast cancer or a healthy control (not recorded which). CDR3s include the opening cysteine and the closing phenylalanine or tryptophan. A D gene is named only where the DNA matches it firmly. Clone size is not always given. Where it is, it says once, few, many or a class for expanded clones.

size | J | D | V | DNA | CDR3
few | TRBJ2-7 | - | TRBV5-4 | TGTGCCAGCAGCTTGGAGTACGGGCTTAGCGGAGGCAAAAACGAGCAGTACTTC | CASSLEYGLSGGKNEQYF
- | TRBJ2-3 | - | TRBV6-4 | TGTGCCAGCAGTGACTCACCGGGCTCAAAGGATACGCAGTATTTT | CASSDSPGSKDTQYF
- | TRBJ2-1 | - | TRBV28 | TGTGCCAGCAGTCTAGATAGGGGTGAGCAGTTCTTC | CASSLDRGEQFF
many | TRBJ1-6 | - | TRBV15 | TGTGCCACCAGCAGCCGGGGCGGGAATAATTCACCCCTCCACTTT | CATSSRGGNNSPLHF
- | TRBJ2-4 | - | TRBV7-2 | TGTGCCAGCAGCAACAAAAACATTCAGTACTTC | CASSNKNIQYF
- | TRBJ1-1 | - | TRBV29-1 | TGCAGCGTTGAAGGTTCGTACGCAGGGGCCACTGAAGCTTTCTTT | CSVEGSYAGATEAFF
many | TRBJ2-5 | - | TRBV25-1 | TGTGCCAGCAGTGAATCGCGGGGCACCCAAGAGACCCAGTACTTC | CASSESRGTQETQYF
few | TRBJ2-3 | TRBD2 | TRBV10-3 | TGTGCCATCAGCCTGACTAGCGGGTCAGGAGGCACAGATACGCAGTATTTT | CAISLTSGSGGTDTQYF
few | TRBJ2-3 | - | TRBV24-1 | TGTGCCACCAGCCCAGGGTCAGATACGCAGTATTTT | CATSPGSDTQYF
- | TRBJ2-5 | - | TRBV7-2 | TGTGCCAGCAACAACTTAGGGGGGTGGGAGATAGGGTACTTC | CASNNLGGWEIGYF
- | TRBJ1-2 | - | TRBV9 | TGTGCCAGCAGCGTAGCTGCGGGCAGGGGTGGCTACACCTTC | CASSVAAGRGGYTF
few | TRBJ2-7 | - | TRBV24-1 | TGTGCCACCTGCGGGGTGGGGCCAGGTTACTCCTACGAGCAGTGCTTC | CATCGVGPGYSYEQCF
- | TRBJ1-1 | TRBD1 | TRBV3-1 | TGTGCCAGCAGCCAAACCAACGGTGCAGGGGGCACTGAAGCTTTCTTT | CASSQTNGAGGTEAFF
- | TRBJ1-6 | - | TRBV20-1 | TGCAGTGCCAGGGTCTCGAATTCACTCCTCCACTTT | CSARVSNSLLHF
- | TRBJ1-2 | TRBD1 | TRBV7-2 | TGTGCCAGCAGCCAGGGGGCTTCGGGCTATGGCTACACCTTC | CASSQGASGYGYTF
- | TRBJ2-2 | - | TRBV9 | TGTGCCAGCAGCTTTAGGGGCAGCATGACAACCGGGGAGCTGTTTTTT | CASSFRGSMTTGELFF
few | TRBJ2-1 | TRBD2 | TRBV4-2 | TGTGCCAGCAGCTGGGGACTAGCCGCGAGCGAGCAGTTCTTC | CASSWGLAASEQFF
few | TRBJ2-1 | - | TRBV7-9 | TGTGCCAGCAGCTTAGACTCCTATTCTTTC | CASSLDSYSF
- | TRBJ2-1 | - | TRBV12-3/TRBV12-4 | TGTGCCAGCAGTCCCCGGGGGCTAGCCAGGAATGAGCAGTTCTTC | CASSPRGLARNEQFF
- | TRBJ2-3 | TRBD1 | TRBV27 | TGTGCCAGCAGAAAGACAGGGTTTGACACAGATACGCAGTATTTT | CASRKTGFDTDTQYF